This T cell receptor (beta chain) appears in the sequencing data of a study of T cell changes during pregnancy in multiple sclerosis (dated by TCRdb to between 2017 and 2020). About the investigation overall: The study examined how the T cell repertoire changed over the course of pregnancy in women with multiple sclerosis.

Counted from cysteine to phenylalanine, this CDR3 has 15 amino acids. Only the CDR3 DNA is retained, 45 bases long and in frame from the first base. CDR1 and CDR2 are drawn from the germline V gene: MDHEN, SYDVKM. V gives up 6 bases and J gives up 7 bases, and the segment between their germline ends measures 22 bases. As to this clone: Its antigen is still unknown. No much larger clonotype is one base removed from it; base qualities were not supplied.

The library was prepared using the immunoSEQ multiplex PCR assay. The source is immuneACCESS, and TCRdb retained only in-frame sequences with V and J called. Part of the clones is not carried over; for the studies checked, unresolved V genes explain less than half of this, and the remainder is unexplained. The sample table shows about 86,000 clones, and approximately 89% are seen once. Around 1.8% of the sample goes to the ten largest clones. This specimen was peripheral blood, taken in the first trimester of pregnancy. This receptor was taken from a female donor in good health, enrolled as a control in a pregnancy study. The chain uses TRBV28 and TRBJ2-7; 6 matching bases give a weak D call of TRBD1. CDR3 loop: CASRTDRLGWGEQYF. The DNA sequence reads TGTGCCAGCAGGACCGACAGGCTGGGTTGGGGGGAGCAGTACTTC.